The 31 T cell receptor beta chains given below trace back to one sample, sequenced in a study of OX40 agonist ivuxolimab in advanced cancers. The data were produced by immunoSEQ multiplex PCR, yet TCRdb's version contains in-frame clones alone and is incomplete. Of about 60,000 clones in the sample, 75% to 85% were seen once. The starting material was CD4+ or CD8+ T cells sorted from blood, obtained in a trial of the OX40 agonist ivuxolimab. The receptors come from an adult with an advanced solid tumor such as melanoma, head and neck, liver or kidney cancer.

V gene TRBV2 combines with J gene TRBJ2-1; a weak D match, TRBD2 (6 bases). Germline V gene lookup returns CDR1 SNHLY and CDR2 FYNNEI. The CDR3 loop spans 13 amino acids. Trimming took 9 bases from V and 3 from J, leaving 12 bases between them. CDR3 in DNA: TGTGCCAGTTCGGGCGGGAACTACAATGAGCAGTTCTTC. Translated, it gives CASSGGNYNEQFF. The whole variable domain, filled in from reference TRBV2 and TRBJ2-1, reads EPEVTQTPSHQVTQMGQEVILRCVPISNHLYFYWYRQILGQKVEFLVSFYNNEISEKSEIFDDQFSVERPDGSNFTLKIRSTKLEDSAMYFCASSGGNYNEQFFGPGTRLTVL.

This chain joins TRBV6-1 and TRBJ2-6; D is ambiguous. V lost 3 bases and J 0 bases, leaving 9 bases between the germline ends. This CDR3 comprises 16 residues. CDR1 is MNHNS and CDR2 is SASEGT in the germline V gene. The CDR3, as DNA: TGTGCCAGCAGTGAGTCGGCAGCCTCTGGGGCCAACGTCCTGACTTTC. Protein sequence: CASSESAASGANVLTF.

CDR3 region: CASIGSRSYNEQFF. In DNA form, the CDR3 reads TGTGCCAGCATTGGGAGCAGATCCTACAATGAGCAGTTCTTC. This sequence joins TRBV6-1 and TRBJ2-1; D possibly corresponds to TRBD2 (5 bases). V lost 7 bases and J lost 1, with 11 bases in between. This CDR3 spans 14 amino acids. Germline V gene data show CDR1 as MNHNS and CDR2 as SASEGT.

The chain couples TRBV13 to TRBJ2-7; D is possibly TRBD1 (6 bases). V was shortened by 0 bases and J by 4 bases, with 10 bases between the two germline ends. This CDR3 has 14 amino acids. CDR1 and CDR2 (germline): PRHDT, FYEKMQ (reference sequence). CDR3 bases: TGTGCCAGCAGCTTAGGACTAGGGGGTTACGAGCAGTACTTC. Amino acids: CASSLGLGGYEQYF. Looking up the rest from reference TRBV13 and TRBJ2-7 gives the full variable domain: AAGVIQSPRHLIKEKRETATLKCYPIPRHDTVYWYQQGPGQDPQFLISFYEKMQSDKGSIPDRFSAQQFSDYHSELNMSSLELGDSALYFCASSLGLGGYEQYFGPGTRLTVT.

The J gene is TRBJ2-1, the V gene TRBV19, with D perhaps given as TRBD1 or TRBD2 (7 bases each). The CDR3 length is 15 residues. CDR1 and CDR2 from the germline V gene are LNHDA and SQIVND (reference sequence). V was clipped by 1 base and J by 5 bases, with 12 bases between them. The CDR3: CASSIGQGGNNEQFF. The CDR3, as DNA: TGTGCCAGTAGTATAGGACAGGGAGGGAACAATGAGCAGTTCTTC. The variable domain in full, completed from reference TRBV19 and TRBJ2-1, reads DGGITQSPKYLFRKEGQNVTLSCEQNLNHDAMYWYRQDPGQGLRLIYYSQIVNDFQKGDIAEGYSVSREKKESFPLTVTSAQKNPTAFYLCASSIGQGGNNEQFFGPGTRLTVL.

This clone appeared a single time. V and J are TRBV23-1 and TRBJ1-5, with D possibly TRBD1 on 5 matching bases. TRBV23-1 is noted as an ORF with a role that remains uncertain. The CDR3 spans 17 residues. With 4 bases removed from V and 4 bases from J, the gap between germline ends came to 20 bases. This CDR3 reads CASSRFWLGAANQPQHF. In DNA, the CDR3 is TGCGCCAGCAGTCGGTTTTGGCTCGGGGCAGCAAATCAGCCCCAGCATTTT.

The rearrangement links TRBV6-6 to TRBJ1-6, with a possible D match to TRBD1 (5 bases). This CDR3 has 13 residues. The V end lost 8 bases, the J end lost 5 bases, and 10 bases lay between the germline ends. Germline-derived CDR1 and CDR2 are MNHNY and SVGAGI (reference sequence). The CDR3 is CASSGTDNSPLHF. In DNA form, the CDR3 reads TGTGCCAGCTCCGGGACGGATAATTCACCCCTCCACTTT.

In nucleotides, the CDR3 is TGTGCCAGCAGTTTAGGGGGACAGGGGGAAAAGGGCTACACCTTC. As protein: CASSLGGQGEKGYTF. The chain links TRBV28 to TRBJ1-2; TRBD1 matches at 11 bases. CDR3 length: 15 residues. Germline CDR1 reads MDHEN; CDR2 reads SYDVKM. J was trimmed by 8 bases and V by 2 bases; bases with no gene match: 7.

The genes are TRBV2 and TRBJ2-1; the D gene could be TRBD1 or TRBD2 (5 bases each). There are 13 residues in the CDR3. Germline CDR1 and CDR2: SNHLY and FYNNEI. Between the trimmed V and J ends, which lost 11 bases and 10 bases, there was a span of 21 bases. CDR3 protein: CACLRDPNREQFF. Written as DNA, the CDR3 is TGTGCCTGCTTGAGGGACCCCAATCGCGAGCAGTTCTTC.

The J gene is TRBJ1-1, the V gene TRBV6-6; D is undetermined. The CDR3 runs to 13 residues. Trimming cost V 5 bases and J 0 bases, with 7 bases left between them. CDR1 and CDR2 from the germline V gene are MNHNY and SVGAGI (reference sequence). Written as DNA, the CDR3 is TGTGCCAGCAGTGCGAAGGTGAACACTGAAGCTTTCTTT. Protein product: CASSAKVNTEAFF.

The chain combines TRBV15 with TRBJ2-1, with no clear D. With 1 base removed from V and 0 bases from J, the gap between germline ends came to 7 bases. The V gene's germline CDR1 is LNHNV and CDR2 YYDKDF (reference sequence). This CDR3 has 15 residues. In DNA, the CDR3 is TGTGCCACCAGCAGAGTTGCAAGCTCCTACAATGAGCAGTTCTTC. Its protein product is CATSRVASSYNEQFF.

The chain is built from TRBV15 and TRBJ2-1; 8 nucleotides line up with TRBD2. Germline V CDR1 and CDR2: LNHNV, YYDKDF (reference sequence). Losses at the gene ends were 0 bases for V and 7 bases for J; bases not matched to a gene: 8. The CDR3 is made up of 16 amino acids. The CDR3 DNA follows: TGTGCCACCAGCAGAGATGAGGCGGGAGGAGGGAATGAGCAGTTCTTC. It codes for CATSRDEAGGGNEQFF.

CDR3 in DNA: TGTGCCAGCAGCACTCCCTCCGGCGGGAGGGGGCACAATGAGCAGTTCTTC. Protein product: CASSTPSGGRGHNEQFF. The genes are TRBV28 and TRBJ2-1, with TRBD2 matching over 9 bases. The CDR3 runs 17 residues. The V gene end was trimmed by 6 bases and the J gene end by 5 bases; junction bases not matched to a gene: 14. CDR1 and CDR2 (germline): MDHEN, SYDVKM.

The chain recombines TRBV5-5 with TRBJ1-6; D gene uncertain. Trimming left V 2 bases short and J 7 bases short, with 4 bases between. CDR1 and CDR2 (germline): SGHKS, YYEKEE (reference sequence). The CDR3 covers 12 residues. The CDR3 is CASSFVNSPLHF. CDR3 DNA sequence: TGTGCCAGCAGCTTCGTCAATTCACCCCTCCACTTT.

This clone has just a few counts. This chain joins TRBV2 and TRBJ2-5; D might be TRBD2 (5 bases). The V end was cut by 6 bases, the J end by 5 bases, with 19 bases between. The CDR3 is made up of 15 amino acids. From germline, CDR1 is SNHLY and CDR2 FYNNEI. CDR3 sequence: CASSGMRASGETQYF. For the CDR3, the DNA is TGTGCCAGCAGCGGTATGAGGGCATCGGGGGAGACCCAGTACTTC.

J is TRBJ1-5 and V is TRBV2, with D hard to call. Germline values: CDR1 SNHLY, CDR2 FYNNEI. Trimming stripped 5 bases from V and 5 bases from J, with 7 bases between. This CDR3 contains 12 residues. The CDR3, as DNA: TGTGCCAGCAGTTTCGACGATCAGCCCCAGCATTTT. Encoded protein: CASSFDDQPQHF. Full variable domain (rest looked up from reference TRBV2 and TRBJ1-5): EPEVTQTPSHQVTQMGQEVILRCVPISNHLYFYWYRQILGQKVEFLVSFYNNEISEKSEIFDDQFSVERPDGSNFTLKIRSTKLEDSAMYFCASSFDDQPQHFGDGTRLSIL.

The chain is built from TRBV9 and TRBJ2-2, with D unresolved. Deletions cut 3 bases from V and 0 bases from J, with 15 bases between. Per germline, CDR1 SGDLS and CDR2 YYNGEE. There are 17 residues in the CDR3. DNA of the CDR3: TGTGCCAGCAGCGGTGGGTCCTTTGGGGCGAACACCGGGGAGCTGTTTTTT. Its translation is CASSGGSFGANTGELFF. The full variable domain, with the rest looked up from reference TRBV9 and TRBJ2-2, is DSGVTQTPKHLITATGQRVTLRCSPRSGDLSVYWYQQSLDQGLQFLIQYYNGEERAKGNILERFSAQQFPDLHSELNLSSLELGDSALYFCASSGGSFGANTGELFFGEGSRLTVL.

The gene calls are TRBV5-1 and TRBJ2-4; 12 nucleotides align to TRBD2. From germline, CDR1 is SGHRS and CDR2 YFSETQ. The CDR3 is 19 residues long. This CDR3 is CAPAGGGASGRVAKNIQYF. The CDR3 nucleotides are TGCGCACCAGCAGGGGGTGGGGCTAGCGGGAGGGTAGCCAAAAACATTCAGTACTTC.

This chain connects TRBV6-6 to TRBJ2-7; D call uncertain. V shed 2 bases and J shed 2 bases, with 10 bases lying between them. The CDR3 runs 14 residues. Germline CDR1 is MNHNY and CDR2 is SVGAGI (reference sequence). CDR3 protein: CASSYQTEAYEQYF. CDR3 DNA: TGTGCCAGCAGTTACCAAACGGAAGCCTACGAGCAGTACTTC.

This clone appeared a single time. V gene TRBV9 combines with J gene TRBJ1-2; D gene ambiguous. The V and J ends lost 4 bases and 0 bases respectively, with 10 bases between them. This CDR3 comprises 14 residues. CDR1 is SGDLS and CDR2 is YYNGEE in the germline V gene. The CDR3 bases are TGTGCCAGCAGCCCTAGGGTCTCTAACTATGGCTACACCTTC. This codes for CASSPRVSNYGYTF.

The rearrangement uses TRBV2 and TRBJ2-7; no reliable D call. The V end was cut by 6 bases, the J end by 2 bases, with 14 bases between. The CDR3 covers 14 residues. The germline gives CDR1 SNHLY, CDR2 FYNNEI. CDR3 loop: CASRLRTATYEQYF. CDR3 bases: TGTGCCAGCAGGTTAAGGACGGCTACCTACGAGCAGTACTTC.

The chain is built from TRBV5-6 and TRBJ2-3; no reliable D call. In germline, CDR1 is SGHDT, CDR2 YYEEEE. The ends were cut back, 0 bases at V and 2 bases at J, with 13 bases in the middle. The CDR3 spans 16 residues. In DNA, the CDR3 is TGTGCCAGCAGCTTGGCCGCGACACTCCTCACAGATACGCAGTATTTT. Protein: CASSLAATLLTDTQYF.

This clone was counted only a few times. V gene TRBV5-5 combines with J gene TRBJ2-7, with D perhaps being TRBD1 or TRBD2 (6 bases each). V shed 4 bases and J shed 7 bases, with 18 bases lying between them. From germline, CDR1 is SGHKS and CDR2 YYEKEE (reference sequence). The CDR3 consists of 14 residues. For the CDR3, the DNA is TGTGCCAGCAGCATAAACCCCGGGGGCTTAGAGCAGTACTTC. This sequence encodes CASSINPGGLEQYF.

This chain connects TRBV10-2 to TRBJ2-3; 10 nucleotides align to TRBD2. The CDR3 is 16 amino acids. V lost 4 bases, J lost 2 bases, and 6 bases stayed unmatched. Germline CDR1 and CDR2: WSHSY and SAAADI. CDR3 nucleotides: TGCGCCAGCAGTGTAATTAGCGGGAGGACCACAGATACGCAGTATTTT. The encoded protein is CASSVISGRTTDTQYF.

The chain employs TRBV30 and TRBJ1-1, with D unresolved. The germline CDR1 and CDR2 sequences are GTSNPN and SVGIG (reference sequence). This CDR3 is 11 amino acids long. The V gene lost 0 bases and the J gene lost 4 bases, with 3 bases spanning the gap. The CDR3 DNA follows: TGTGCCTGGAGTGTTAGCACTGAAGCTTTCTTT. It is translated as CAWSVSTEAFF.

The chain couples TRBV6-1 to TRBJ1-3; D not resolved. Trimming pared 0 bases from V and 0 bases from J, leaving 9 bases between. This CDR3 is 16 amino acids long. The germline V gene has CDR1 MNHNS and CDR2 SASEGT. The CDR3 region has the DNA TGTGCCAGCAGTGAAGCGGGGAGCTTCTCTGGAAACACCATATATTTT. Protein sequence: CASSEAGSFSGNTIYF.

This clone was detected only once. The chain is built from TRBV6-1 and TRBJ1-5; no clear D gene. The CDR3 extends over 13 amino acids. With 3 bases removed from V and 4 bases from J, the gap between germline ends came to 7 bases. CDR1 and CDR2 (germline): MNHNS, SASEGT. The CDR3 sequence is CASSEFVNQPQHF. In nucleotides, the CDR3 is TGTGCCAGCAGTGAGTTTGTTAATCAGCCCCAGCATTTT.

The rearrangement uses TRBV18 and TRBJ1-2, with unresolved D. The CDR3 length is 13 residues. With 3 bases removed from V and 2 bases from J, the gap between germline ends came to 7 bases. In germline, CDR1 is KGHSH, CDR2 LQKENI. This chain's CDR3 is CASSPGENYGYTF. CDR3 DNA: TGTGCCAGCTCACCTGGGGAAAACTATGGCTACACCTTC. Full variable domain (rest looked up from reference TRBV18 and TRBJ1-2): NAGVMQNPRHLVRRRGQEARLRCSPMKGHSHVYWYRQLPEEGLKFMVYLQKENIIDESGMPKERFSAEFPKEGPSILRIQQVVRGDSAAYFCASSPGENYGYTFGSGTRLTVV.

This chain connects TRBV7-2 to TRBJ1-5; D not certain. From germline, CDR1 is SGHTA and CDR2 FQGNSA. CDR3 size: 13 residues. With 5 bases removed from V and 13 bases from J, the gap between germline ends came to 18 bases. The CDR3 loop is CASSLDGINVQHF. The CDR3 nucleotides read TGTGCCAGCAGCCTTGACGGAATAAACGTACAGCATTTT.

The chain joins TRBV4-1 to TRBJ1-5; D remains unclear. Germline V gene sequence: CDR1 MGHRA, CDR2 YSYEKL. V was cut by 1 base and J by 3 bases, with 4 bases left in between. There are 13 residues in the CDR3. As DNA, the CDR3 is TGCGCCAGCAGCCAAGGTCCCAATCAGCCCCAGCATTTT. Its protein product is CASSQGPNQPQHF.

The V gene is TRBV11-2, the J gene TRBJ2-3; 7 nucleotides align to TRBD2. CDR1 is SGHAT, CDR2 FQNNGV, per germline. This CDR3 has 15 amino acids. V shed 2 bases, J shed 8 bases, and the junction held 10 bases outside the gene matches. CDR3 region: CASSLRAGASGTQYF. CDR3 nucleotides: TGTGCCAGCAGCTTAAGGGCGGGAGCGAGTGGTACGCAGTATTTT.